This T cell receptor (beta chain) was identified during a study of cytomegalovirus exposure and HLA in healthy donors. Whole-study results and caveats: Later analysis associated a missense DCLRE1C variant with TCR beta V- and J-gene trimming.

Notes on this clone: Antigen specificity is unknown.

V was trimmed by 4 bases and J by 1 base, leaving 13 bases between them. This CDR3 contains 15 residues. Germline-derived CDR1 and CDR2 are SGHRS and YFSETQ. In the PCR, 60 Vbeta and 13 Jbeta primers were used. Some clones are missing from TCRdb's copy, which holds only in-frame ones; the method was immunoSEQ multiplex PCR. The data contain some 150,000 clones, roughly 65% of them singletons. The J gene is TRBJ2-3, the V gene TRBV5-1; tentative D call: TRBD1 (5 bases). The sequence was collected from a woman younger than 45 in good health and CMV-seronegative. The sequencing sample was made of PBMCs. The CDR3 region is CASSATGWGTDTQYF. The CDR3 nucleotides read TGCGCCAGCAGCGCAACAGGATGGGGCACAGATACGCAGTATTTT. The full variable domain, its missing parts supplied by reference TRBV5-1 and TRBJ2-3, is KAGVTQTPRYLIKTRGQQVTLSCSPISGHRSVSWYQQTPGQGLQFLFEYFSETQRNKGNFPGRFSGRQFSNSRSEMNVSTLELGDSALYLCASSATGWGTDTQYFGPGTRLTVL.